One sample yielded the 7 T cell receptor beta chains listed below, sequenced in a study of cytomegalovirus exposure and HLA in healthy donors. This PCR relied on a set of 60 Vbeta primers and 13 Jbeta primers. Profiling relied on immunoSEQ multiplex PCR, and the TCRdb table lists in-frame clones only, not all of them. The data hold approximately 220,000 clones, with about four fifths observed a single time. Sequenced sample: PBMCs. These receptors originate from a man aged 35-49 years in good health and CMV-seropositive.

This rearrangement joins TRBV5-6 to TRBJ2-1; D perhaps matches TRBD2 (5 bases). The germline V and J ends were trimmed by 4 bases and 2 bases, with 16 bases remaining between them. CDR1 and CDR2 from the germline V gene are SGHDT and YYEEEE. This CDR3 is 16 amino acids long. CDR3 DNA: TGTGCCAGCAGCGTCCGGACTGGATTCCCCTACAATGAGCAGTTCTTC. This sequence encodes CASSVRTGFPYNEQFF.

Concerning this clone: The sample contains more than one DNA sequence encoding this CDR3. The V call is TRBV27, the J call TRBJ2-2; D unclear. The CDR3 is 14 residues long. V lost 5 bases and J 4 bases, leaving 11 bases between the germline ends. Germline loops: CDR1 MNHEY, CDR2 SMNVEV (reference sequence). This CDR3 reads CASSLAGSTGELFF. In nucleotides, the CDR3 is TGTGCCAGCAGTCTCGCAGGAAGCACCGGGGAGCTGTTTTTT.

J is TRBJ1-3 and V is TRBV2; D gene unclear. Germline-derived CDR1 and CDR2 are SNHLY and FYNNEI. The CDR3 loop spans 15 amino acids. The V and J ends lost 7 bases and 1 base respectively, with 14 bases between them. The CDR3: CASTGGRASGNTIYF. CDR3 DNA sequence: TGTGCCAGCACCGGTGGGAGGGCATCTGGAAACACCATATATTTT.

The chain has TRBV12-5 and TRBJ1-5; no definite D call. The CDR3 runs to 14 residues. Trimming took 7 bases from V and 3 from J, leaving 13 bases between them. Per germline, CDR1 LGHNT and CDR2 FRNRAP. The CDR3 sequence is CASVLSGINQPQHF. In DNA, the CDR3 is TGTGCTAGTGTTTTATCGGGAATCAATCAGCCCCAGCATTTT.

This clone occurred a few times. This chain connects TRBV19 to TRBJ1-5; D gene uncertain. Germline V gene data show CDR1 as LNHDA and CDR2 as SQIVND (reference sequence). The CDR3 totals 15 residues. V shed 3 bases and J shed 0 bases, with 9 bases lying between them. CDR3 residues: CASSMYRHSNQPQHF. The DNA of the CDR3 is TGTGCCAGTAGTATGTACAGACATAGCAATCAGCCCCAGCATTTT.

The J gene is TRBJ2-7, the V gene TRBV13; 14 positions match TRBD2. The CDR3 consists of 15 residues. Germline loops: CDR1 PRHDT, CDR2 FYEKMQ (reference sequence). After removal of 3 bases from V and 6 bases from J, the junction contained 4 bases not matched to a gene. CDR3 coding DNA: TGTGCCAGCAGCTTGGGACTAGCGGGAGACCGCGAGCAGTACGTC. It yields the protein CASSLGLAGDREQYV.

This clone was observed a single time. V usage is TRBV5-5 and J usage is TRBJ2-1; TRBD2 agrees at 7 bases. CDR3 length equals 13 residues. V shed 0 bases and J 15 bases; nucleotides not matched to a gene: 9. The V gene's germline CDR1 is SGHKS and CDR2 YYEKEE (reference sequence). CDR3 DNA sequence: TGTGCCAGCAGCTTGGATGGCGGGAGCTCGCGGTTCTTC. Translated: CASSLDGGSSRFF. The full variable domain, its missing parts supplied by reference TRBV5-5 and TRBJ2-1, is DAGVTQSPTHLIKTRGQQVTLRCSPISGHKSVSWYQQVLGQGPQFIFQYYEKEERGRGNFPDRFSARQFPNYSSELNVNALLLGDSALYLCASSLDGGSSRFFGPGTRLTVL.